The 15 T cell receptor beta chains listed next were all sequenced from one sample in a study of blood T cell repertoires in COVID-19. Clones were read by immunoSEQ multiplex PCR, and TCRdb kept only the in-frame ones, dropping some. The table shows 150,000 to 200,000 clones, with about four fifths occurring only once. Sequenced sample: peripheral blood. The receptors come from a woman older than 75 with COVID-19, enrolled during active disease.

J is TRBJ2-3 and V is TRBV2; 10 positions agree with TRBD2. Germline CDR1 SNHLY, CDR2 FYNNEI. The CDR3 contains 17 residues. Unmatched junction bases numbered 11, after V lost 4 bases and J lost 4 bases. CDR3 DNA: TGTGCCAGCAGTGTAAGCGGGAGGGCTGACATCTCAGATACGCAGTATTTT. This gives the protein CASSVSGRADISDTQYF.

The chain couples TRBV14 to TRBJ2-1; D is ambiguous. CDR1 is SGHDN and CDR2 is FVKESK in the germline V gene. This CDR3 region has 15 residues. Trimming pared 0 bases from V and 0 bases from J, leaving 6 bases between. CDR3 loop: CASSQDPRSYNEQFF. The CDR3 nucleotides read TGTGCCAGCAGCCAAGATCCCCGCTCCTACAATGAGCAGTTCTTC. The full variable domain, completed using reference TRBV14 and TRBJ2-1, is EAGVTQFPSHSVIEKGQTVTLRCDPISGHDNLYWYRRVMGKEIKFLLHFVKESKQDESGMPNNRFLAERTGGTYSTLKVQPAELEDSGVYFCASSQDPRSYNEQFFGPGTRLTVL.

This chain links TRBV19 with TRBJ1-1; a possible D gene is TRBD1 (5 bases). Germline CDR1 LNHDA, CDR2 SQIVND (reference sequence). The CDR3 length is 14 residues. V was clipped by 3 bases and J by 4 bases, with 12 bases between them. This chain's CDR3 is CASSMGQLGTEAFF. The CDR3, as DNA: TGTGCCAGTAGTATGGGGCAGCTCGGCACTGAAGCTTTCTTT.

The chain couples TRBV5-5 to TRBJ1-2, with a possible D match to TRBD1 (5 bases). V lost 0 bases and J 7 bases, leaving 13 bases between the germline ends. The CDR3 consists of 14 residues. CDR1 and CDR2 (germline): SGHKS, YYEKEE (reference sequence). DNA of the CDR3: TGTGCCAGCAGCTTGGCAGGGCAGGGATCTGGCTACACCTTC. This gives the protein CASSLAGQGSGYTF.

This clone was seen just once. The chain uses TRBV27 and TRBJ2-7; a weak D match, TRBD1 (6 bases). CDR3 length: 11 residues. CDR1 MNHEY and CDR2 SMNVEV come from the germline V gene (reference sequence). V gave up 5 bases and J gave up 6 bases, with 8 bases separating them. The CDR3 loop is CASSRGGEQYF. DNA for the CDR3: TGTGCCAGCAGTAGAGGGGGCGAGCAGTACTTC.

This clone was counted a few times. The rearrangement links TRBV14 to TRBJ1-1, with 11 nucleotides matching TRBD1. J gave up 0 bases and V 1 base, and 1 base lay outside the gene matches. The germline CDR1 and CDR2 sequences are SGHDN and FVKESK. This CDR3 contains 16 residues. The CDR3 DNA sequence: TGTGCCAGCAGCCAAGGGACAGGGGGCTTGAACACTGAAGCTTTCTTT. It is translated as CASSQGTGGLNTEAFF.

The chain combines TRBV6-5 with TRBJ2-3, with TRBD1 matching over 7 bases. Trimming took 10 bases from V and 2 from J; bases not matched to a gene: 6. Germline CDR1 and CDR2: MNHEY and SVGAGI. The CDR3 totals 13 residues. The CDR3 sequence is CAIRTGNTDTQYF. Written as DNA, the CDR3 is TGTGCCATTCGGACAGGCAACACAGATACGCAGTATTTT.

The chain recombines TRBV14 with TRBJ2-7, with TRBD2 as a possible D gene (5 bases). V lost 4 bases to trimming and J lost 6 bases, with 16 bases between them. CDR1 SGHDN and CDR2 FVKESK come from the germline V gene. This CDR3 region has 14 residues. CDR3 sequence (DNA): TGTGCCAGCAGCCGGACTTGGGTGGCTGGCGAGCAGTACTTC. The encoded protein is CASSRTWVAGEQYF.

This rearrangement joins TRBV7-3 to TRBJ1-1; TRBD1 matches at 7 bases. V shed 2 bases and J 0 bases; nucleotides not matched to a gene: 6. Germline values: CDR1 SGHTA, CDR2 FQGTGA. CDR3 length: 16 residues. The CDR3 region is CASSLQSTGMNTEAFF. CDR3 nucleotide sequence: TGTGCCAGCAGCTTACAATCGACAGGGATGAACACTGAAGCTTTCTTT.

V gene TRBV23-1 combines with J gene TRBJ2-7, with 11 bases matching TRBD2. TRBV23-1 is labeled an ORF, and its function is uncertain. This CDR3 has 15 residues. The junction had 2 bases not matched to a gene; V was cut back by 2 bases and J by 2 bases. The CDR3 DNA reads as TGCGCCAGCAGTCAAAGACTAGCGGGACCCTACGAGCAGTACTTC. It translates to CASSQRLAGPYEQYF.

The rearrangement links TRBV5-4 to TRBJ2-7; TRBD2 matches at 9 bases. The junction had 7 bases not matched to a gene; V was cut back by 4 bases and J by 11 bases. CDR1 is SGHNT, CDR2 YYREEE, per germline (reference sequence). The CDR3 is 12 amino acids. CDR3 region: CASSRDGGGEYF. The CDR3 DNA reads TGTGCCAGCAGCCGGGACGGCGGGGGGGAGTACTTC.

The chain is built from TRBV7-2 and TRBJ2-7; D is perhaps TRBD2 (5 bases). Trimming cost V 2 bases and J 6 bases, with 11 bases left between them. Germline V CDR1 and CDR2: SGHTA, FQGNSA. There are 13 residues in the CDR3. This CDR3 reads CASSLIREREQYF. CDR3 DNA: TGTGCCAGCAGCTTAATCCGGGAACGCGAGCAGTACTTC.

V and J are TRBV2 and TRBJ2-2; 8 positions agree with TRBD2. Germline values: CDR1 SNHLY, CDR2 FYNNEI. Trimming took 6 bases from V and 5 from J; bases not matched to a gene: 8. The CDR3 extends over 15 amino acids. The CDR3 loop reads CASRFGLARTGELFF. CDR3 coding DNA: TGTGCCAGCAGATTCGGACTAGCTCGGACCGGGGAGCTGTTTTTT.

The chain combines TRBV25-1 with TRBJ1-1, with a possible D match to TRBD1 (5 bases). Per the germline V gene, CDR1 is MGHDK and CDR2 is SYGVNS. Trimming shortened V by 6 bases and J by 4 bases, and 12 bases separated the two germline ends. This CDR3 is 13 amino acids long. The CDR3 nucleotides read TGTGCCAGCAGCCAACAGGAGATCACTGAAGCTTTCTTT. Translation gives CASSQQEITEAFF.

V is TRBV6-5 and J is TRBJ1-2, with a tentative D call TRBD1 (6 bases). V was pared by 3 bases and J by 6 bases, with 14 bases between. The CDR3 sequence is 14 residues long. CDR1 is MNHEY and CDR2 is SVGAGI in the germline V gene. CDR3 in DNA: TGTGCCAGCAGTTATTCACAGGGTAGAGATGGCTACACCTTC. Encoded protein: CASSYSQGRDGYTF.